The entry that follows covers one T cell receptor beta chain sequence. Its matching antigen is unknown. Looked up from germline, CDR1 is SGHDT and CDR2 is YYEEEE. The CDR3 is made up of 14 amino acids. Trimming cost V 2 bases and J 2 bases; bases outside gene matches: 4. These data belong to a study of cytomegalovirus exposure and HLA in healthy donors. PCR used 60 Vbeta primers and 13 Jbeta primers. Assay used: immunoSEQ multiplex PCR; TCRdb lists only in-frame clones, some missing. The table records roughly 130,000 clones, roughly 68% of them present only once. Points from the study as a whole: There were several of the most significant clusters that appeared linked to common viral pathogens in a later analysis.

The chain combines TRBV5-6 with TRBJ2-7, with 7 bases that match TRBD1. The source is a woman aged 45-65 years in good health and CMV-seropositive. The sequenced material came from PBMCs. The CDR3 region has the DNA TGTGCCAGCAGCTTATCCGGGACAGCCTACGAGCAGTACTTC. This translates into CASSLSGTAYEQYF.